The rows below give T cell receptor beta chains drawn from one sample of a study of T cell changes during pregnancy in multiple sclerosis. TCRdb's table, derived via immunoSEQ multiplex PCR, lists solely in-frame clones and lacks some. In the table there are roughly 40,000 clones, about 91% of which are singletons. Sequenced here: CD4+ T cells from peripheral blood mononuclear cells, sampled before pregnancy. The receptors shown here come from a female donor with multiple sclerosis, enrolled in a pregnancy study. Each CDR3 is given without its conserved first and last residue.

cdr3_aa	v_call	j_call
ASVGQGANEQF	TRBV9	TRBJ2-1
AWSVGRQPQH	TRBV30	TRBJ1-5
ASSWTGTGKYNEQF	TRBV7-8	TRBJ2-1
ASSFRGYNSPLH	TRBV7-2	TRBJ1-6
ASSPRLAGGTSKETQY	TRBV7-9	TRBJ2-5
ASSLGSGRAGGNNEQF	TRBV11-1	TRBJ2-1
ASSFRGPGAQETQY	TRBV5-6	TRBJ2-5
ASSPGRGNGYT	TRBV18	TRBJ1-2
ASNRSDRSTSLPLETQY	TRBV23-1	TRBJ2-5
ASSRGQNTGELF	TRBV18	TRBJ2-2
ASSPDSGGSPSTDTQY	TRBV7-3	TRBJ2-3
SVEPPGGPQH	TRBV29-1	TRBJ1-5
ASSPVDRGGYNEQF	TRBV7-8	TRBJ2-1
SVDGGGNTEAF	TRBV29-1	TRBJ1-1
SVPLPGSAGNTIY	TRBV29-1	TRBJ1-3
SVEDDRGRQETQY	TRBV29-1	TRBJ2-5
ASSFFRGLAGANSYNEQF	TRBV18	TRBJ2-1
ASSEAPTGSYNEQF	TRBV2	TRBJ2-1
ASSLVWGSETQY	TRBV7-6	TRBJ2-5
ASSPLEGLDTEAF	TRBV18	TRBJ1-1
ASSFRAVGREQY	TRBV6-5	TRBJ2-7
ASSQPDRVREKLF	TRBV4-2	TRBJ1-4
ASSGREWLTEAF	TRBV25-1	TRBJ1-1
ASSRRDTQNYGYT	TRBV18	TRBJ1-2
ASSTSGATYEQY	TRBV19	TRBJ2-7
ASSLDFRTDTQY	TRBV7-8	TRBJ2-3
ASSLLLAGVNEQF	TRBV5-4	TRBJ2-1
ASSPGTAPSYEQY	TRBV7-3	TRBJ2-7
ASRGGRQDPNNNEQF	TRBV2	TRBJ2-1
ASSPRGRDNYNEQF	TRBV18	TRBJ2-1